This T cell receptor beta chain was documented in a study of blood T cell repertoires in COVID-19. Study overall: The United States, Italy and Spain were the sources of the acute and convalescent COVID-19 samples.

The data were produced by immunoSEQ multiplex PCR, yet TCRdb's version contains in-frame clones alone and is incomplete. The sample has around 260,000 clones, over 80% seen once; the top ten hold about 4.5%. Germline assignment: CDR1 MGHRA and CDR2 YSYEKL. The junction had 11 bases not matched to a gene; V was cut back by 3 bases and J by 3 bases. CDR3 length: 18 amino acids. This clone came up a few times. Specimen: peripheral blood. The chain carries TRBV4-1 and TRBJ1-1, with 12 bases identical to TRBD1. The TCR sequence derives from a man aged 55 to 69 who had recovered from COVID-19. This chain's CDR3 is CASSQGTGGANLDTEAFF. The CDR3 DNA follows: TGCGCCAGCAGCCAGGGGACAGGGGGCGCGAACTTGGACACTGAAGCTTTCTTT.